Listed here are 3 T cell receptor beta chains from one sample, sequenced in a study of T cell repertoires in cytomegalovirus infection. MiXCR was run by TCRdb on the reads, yielding one entry per CDR3 protein. This table has some 99,000 distinct CDR3 sequences, about 30% appearing once. No cognate antigen is known for these TCRs. This material consisted of CD8+ T cells from cultured PBMCs, taken from culture after CMV antigen stimulation. The receptors here all came from a human donor in good health (CMV status not recorded). Some clones in this sample may be carry-over from other donors' samples.

CDR3 bases: TGTGCCAGTAGTTTTCCCCGACTAGCGGGGGGCACAGATACGCAGTATTTT. Protein: CASSFPRLAGGTDTQYF. The chain couples TRBV19 to TRBJ2-3, with TRBD2 matching over 12 bases. This CDR3 has 17 residues. With 5 bases clipped from V and 1 base from J, the junction kept 7 bases outside the gene matches. CDR1 is LNHDA and CDR2 is SQIVND in the germline V gene (reference sequence).

This chain links TRBV7-7 with TRBJ2-1, with D possibly matching TRBD1 (5 bases). Between the trimmed V and J ends, which lost 5 bases and 3 bases, there was a span of 14 bases. This CDR3 region has 15 residues. Germline lookup yields CDR1 SSHAT and CDR2 FNYEAQ (reference sequence). CDR3 sequence (DNA): TGTGCCAGCAGCCCAGGGTTCCGGTACTACAATGAGCAGTTCTTC. Its translation is CASSPGFRYYNEQFF.

This clonotype occurred a few times. The V gene is TRBV19, the J gene TRBJ1-5; D call uncertain. V gave up 1 base and J gave up 0 bases, with 4 bases separating them. CDR1 is LNHDA and CDR2 is SQIVND in the germline V gene (reference sequence). The CDR3 has 14 amino acids. The CDR3 protein is CASSIVDSNQPQHF. CDR3 bases: TGTGCCAGTAGTATAGTTGATAGCAATCAGCCCCAGCATTTT.